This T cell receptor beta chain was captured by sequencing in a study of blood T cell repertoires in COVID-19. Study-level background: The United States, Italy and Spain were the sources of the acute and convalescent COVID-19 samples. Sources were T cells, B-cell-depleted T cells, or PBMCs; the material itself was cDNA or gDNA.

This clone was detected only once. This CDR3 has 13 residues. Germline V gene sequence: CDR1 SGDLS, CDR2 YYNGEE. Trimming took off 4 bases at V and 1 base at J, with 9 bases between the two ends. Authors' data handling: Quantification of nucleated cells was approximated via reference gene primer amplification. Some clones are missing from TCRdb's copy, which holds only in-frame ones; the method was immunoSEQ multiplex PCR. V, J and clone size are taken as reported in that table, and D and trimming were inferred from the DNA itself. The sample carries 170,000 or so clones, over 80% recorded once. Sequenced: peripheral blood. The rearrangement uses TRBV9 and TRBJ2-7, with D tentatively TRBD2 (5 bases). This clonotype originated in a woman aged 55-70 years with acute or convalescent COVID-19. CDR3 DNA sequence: TGTGCCAGCAGCCCCAGCGGTTCCTACGAGCAGTACTTC. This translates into CASSPSGSYEQYF.